One and the same sample provided the 30 T cell receptor beta chains below, sequenced in a study of blood T cell repertoires in COVID-19. Assay: immunoSEQ multiplex PCR; the TCRdb copy retains only in-frame clones and omits some. Counted here are about 290,000 clones, roughly 90% occurring once; the ten biggest clones make up 0.94%. Sequences were obtained from peripheral blood. The receptors derive from a woman aged 40 to 49 who had recovered from COVID-19.

V is TRBV3-1 (or the pseudogene TRBV3-2) and J is TRBJ2-3; 7 bases line up with TRBD2. V trimming: 1 base; J trimming: 7 bases; junction bases outside the gene matches: 5. Germline V CDR1 and CDR2: LGHDT, YNNKEL (reference sequence). The CDR3 loop spans 14 amino acids. CDR3 sequence: CASSQAGGGNTQYF. The DNA for the CDR3 is TGTGCCAGCAGCCAAGCGGGAGGTGGGAATACGCAGTATTTT.

This clone was detected only once. As DNA, the CDR3 is TGCGCCAGCAGCTTGGCGGACAGCAACTATGGCTACACCTTC. It specifies CASSLADSNYGYTF. The rearrangement uses TRBV5-1 and TRBJ1-2; D might be TRBD1 (6 bases). The CDR3 has 14 residues. Germline V CDR1 and CDR2: SGHRS, YFSETQ. V shed 0 bases and J shed 2 bases, with 8 bases lying between them.

V gene TRBV3-1 (or the pseudogene TRBV3-2) combines with J gene TRBJ2-1; TRBD2 aligns across 8 bases. The V segment lost 1 base and the J segment 6 bases; nucleotides outside the gene matches: 2. The CDR3 consists of 14 residues. Germline CDR1 is LGHDT and CDR2 is YNNKEL (reference sequence). Written as DNA, the CDR3 is TGTGCCAGCAGCCAAGCCGGGACTAGCAATGAGCAGTTCTTC. Protein sequence: CASSQAGTSNEQFF.

This chain connects TRBV12-3 or TRBV12-4 to TRBJ1-5; no reliable D call. CDR3 length: 13 residues. Trimming removed 9 bases at V and 5 bases at J, with 14 bases between. As DNA, the CDR3 is TGTGCCAGTTCCGGGTCCATTGATCAGCCCCAGCATTTT. Translation gives CASSGSIDQPQHF.

The J gene is TRBJ2-2, the V gene TRBV11-3; 9 bases fit TRBD2. Trimming removed 5 bases from V and 4 bases from J; junction bases left unmatched: 14. The length of the CDR3 is 18 residues. Germline CDR1 is SGHNT and CDR2 is YENEEA. For the CDR3, the DNA is TGTGCCAGCAGCCCGGCACGTCTAGCGGGACCCGGCACCGGGGAGCTGTTTTTT. Amino acids: CASSPARLAGPGTGELFF. Full variable domain (missing parts from reference TRBV11-3 and TRBJ2-2): EAGVVQSPRYKIIEKKQPVAFWCNPISGHNTLYWYLQNLGQGPELLIRYENEEAVDDSQLPKDRFSAERLKGVDSTLKIQPAELGDSAVYLCASSPARLAGPGTGELFFGEGSRLTVL.

The rearrangement joins TRBV27 to TRBJ2-5; the match to TRBD2 covers 8 bases. This CDR3 spans 15 amino acids. The germline gives CDR1 MNHEY, CDR2 SMNVEV (reference sequence). V lost 6 bases, J lost 5 bases, and 11 bases stayed unmatched. CDR3 coding DNA: TGTGCCAGCAGCCCCAGGGCGGGAGGAGCGGAGACCCAGTACTTC. Translating it yields CASSPRAGGAETQYF.

This clone was seen only a few times. The chain carries TRBV10-3 and TRBJ1-5, with D maybe TRBD1 (6 bases). This CDR3 comprises 13 residues. The germline V gene has CDR1 ENHRY and CDR2 SYGVKD. V shed 3 bases and J shed 7 bases, with 10 bases lying between them. This CDR3 is CAISDHRDQPQHF. In DNA form, the CDR3 reads TGTGCCATCAGTGACCACAGGGACCAGCCCCAGCATTTT.

This clone was seen only a few times. The chain employs TRBV7-9 and TRBJ1-6; D may be TRBD1 (6 bases). Germline assignment: CDR1 SEHNR and CDR2 FQNEAQ (reference sequence). With 5 bases removed from V and 9 bases from J, the gap between germline ends came to 17 bases. CDR3 length equals 15 residues. CDR3 region: CASSLPTGHGSPLHF. CDR3 bases: TGTGCCAGCAGCCTTCCCACAGGGCACGGTTCACCCCTCCACTTT.

V and J are TRBV27 and TRBJ2-7; the match to TRBD2 covers 12 bases. The germline CDR1 and CDR2 sequences are MNHEY and SMNVEV (reference sequence). This CDR3 is built from 16 residues. V shed 3 bases and J 6 bases; nucleotides not matched to a gene: 9. The chain's CDR3 is CASSFLLAGGAAEQYF. The CDR3 nucleotides read TGTGCCAGCAGTTTTCTCCTAGCGGGAGGGGCGGCCGAGCAGTACTTC.

This sequence joins TRBV29-1 and TRBJ1-2; TRBD1 matches 8 bases. The CDR3 has 14 amino acids. The J segment lost 4 bases and the V segment lost 6 bases, leaving 10 bases of the junction unmatched. The germline V gene encodes CDR1 SQVTM and CDR2 ANQGSEA. CDR3 protein: CSVENQGASYGYTF. As DNA, the CDR3 is TGCAGCGTCGAGAATCAGGGGGCTAGCTATGGCTACACCTTC.

J is TRBJ2-3 and V is TRBV11-2, with 7 nucleotides matching TRBD2. CDR1 is SGHAT and CDR2 is FQNNGV in the germline V gene. This CDR3 contains 18 residues. V dropped 5 bases and J dropped 0; count of bases not matched to a gene: 14. The CDR3 DNA follows: TGTGCCAGCAGCGCACGAACCGGGACTACAACGAGCACAGATACGCAGTATTTT. Its protein is CASSARTGTTTSTDTQYF.

V usage is TRBV18 and J usage is TRBJ2-3, with TRBD2 matching over 11 bases. The junction had 6 bases not matched to a gene; V was cut back by 3 bases and J by 1 base. Per germline, CDR1 KGHSH and CDR2 LQKENI. The CDR3 sequence is 17 residues long. CDR3 amino acids: CASSPALAGEGTDTQYF. CDR3 coding DNA: TGTGCCAGCTCACCGGCACTAGCGGGAGAGGGCACAGATACGCAGTATTTT.

V gene TRBV2 combines with J gene TRBJ2-7; 8 bases match TRBD2. V was clipped by 7 bases and J by 1 base; unmatched bases: 6. Germline V gene sequence: CDR1 SNHLY, CDR2 FYNNEI. The CDR3 has 14 residues. CDR3 in amino acids: CASIGGRRSYEQYF. The CDR3 bases are TGTGCCAGCATCGGCGGGAGGAGGTCCTACGAGCAGTACTTC.

The J gene is TRBJ2-1, the V gene TRBV11-2; the D gene is possibly TRBD2 (6 bases). V was pared by 3 bases and J by 5 bases, with 17 bases between. The CDR3 has 16 amino acids. The germline V gene has CDR1 SGHAT and CDR2 FQNNGV. CDR3 nucleotide sequence: TGTGCCAGCAGCTTTAGGATTAGCGGAATAAACAATGAGCAGTTCTTC. This sequence encodes CASSFRISGINNEQFF.

The V and J genes are TRBV9 and TRBJ1-3; D is perhaps TRBD1 (5 bases). This CDR3 spans 16 amino acids. From germline, CDR1 is SGDLS and CDR2 YYNGEE. Trimming took 0 bases from V and 0 from J, leaving 10 bases between them. CDR3 amino acids: CASSVVGGGSGNTIYF. In DNA form, the CDR3 reads TGTGCCAGCAGCGTAGTAGGCGGGGGCTCTGGAAACACCATATATTTT.

This chain connects TRBV5-1 to TRBJ2-6; weak D call: TRBD2 (5 bases). Trimming took off 4 bases at V and 0 bases at J, with 8 bases between the two ends. Germline CDR1 reads SGHRS; CDR2 reads YFSETQ. This CDR3 comprises 15 residues. This CDR3 is CASSDRGSGANVLTF. As DNA, the CDR3 is TGCGCCAGCAGCGATCGGGGCTCTGGGGCCAACGTCCTGACTTTC.

This chain connects TRBV3-1 (or the pseudogene TRBV3-2) to TRBJ1-1; maybe TRBD1 (5 bases). From germline, CDR1 is LGHDT and CDR2 YNNKEL (reference sequence). The CDR3 is 15 amino acids. V was clipped by 3 bases and J by 4 bases, with 15 bases between them. The CDR3 DNA reads TGTGCCAGCAGCCAGGACTCTCGGGGGATCACTGAAGCTTTCTTT. Its translation: CASSQDSRGITEAFF.

This clone was counted once. V is TRBV15 and J is TRBJ1-4; 7 bases are shared with TRBD1. V lost 0 bases to trimming and J lost 8 bases; unmatched junction nucleotides: 12. CDR3 length equals 17 residues. Germline V gene sequence: CDR1 LNHNV, CDR2 YYDKDF (reference sequence). The CDR3 DNA is TGTGCCACCAGCAGAGATCGAAGACAGGGCTTGGACGAAAAACTGTTTTTT. This gives the protein CATSRDRRQGLDEKLFF.

This chain uses TRBV3-1 (or the pseudogene TRBV3-2) with TRBJ2-7, with TRBD1 matching 11 bases. V gave up 3 bases and J gave up 3 bases; unmatched junction bases: 7. CDR1 and CDR2 from the germline V gene are LGHDT and YNNKEL (reference sequence). The CDR3 covers 16 residues. CDR3 protein: CASSQYGTGGNYEQYF. The CDR3 bases are TGTGCCAGCAGCCAGTACGGGACAGGGGGTAACTACGAGCAGTACTTC.

This sequence joins TRBV19 and TRBJ2-1; 10 bases match TRBD1. Per the germline V gene, CDR1 is LNHDA and CDR2 is SQIVND (reference sequence). The ends lost 3 bases at V and 7 bases at J; junction bases unmatched: 6. CDR3 length equals 15 residues. CDR3 in DNA: TGTGCCAGTAGTATGAGACAGGGGGCCTCTAATGAGCAGTTCTTC. Protein product: CASSMRQGASNEQFF. Full variable domain (rest looked up from reference TRBV19 and TRBJ2-1): DGGITQSPKYLFRKEGQNVTLSCEQNLNHDAMYWYRQDPGQGLRLIYYSQIVNDFQKGDIAEGYSVSREKKESFPLTVTSAQKNPTAFYLCASSMRQGASNEQFFGPGTRLTVL.

The chain uses TRBV5-6 and TRBJ2-3, with TRBD1 identical over 7 bases. The CDR3 extends over 14 amino acids. V trimming: 4 bases; J trimming: 3 bases; junction bases outside the gene matches: 5. Germline assignment: CDR1 SGHDT and CDR2 YYEEEE. The CDR3 region has the DNA TGTGCCAGCAGCCAGACAGGGACGACAGATACGCAGTATTTT. The encoded protein is CASSQTGTTDTQYF.

The V gene is TRBV19, the J gene TRBJ2-1; TRBD2 matches at 7 bases. The CDR3 loop spans 13 amino acids. The junction had 7 bases not matched to a gene; V was cut back by 5 bases and J by 9 bases. Germline-derived CDR1 and CDR2 are LNHDA and SQIVND (reference sequence). Written as DNA, the CDR3 is TGTGCCAGTAGTGAGAGACTAGCAACTGAGCAGTTCTTC. It encodes CASSERLATEQFF.

The rearrangement uses TRBV15 and TRBJ2-3, with 10 bases matching TRBD2. With V trimmed by 5 bases and J by 1 base, 12 bases remained unmatched. Germline-derived CDR1 and CDR2 are LNHNV and YYDKDF (reference sequence). The CDR3 has 18 amino acids. This CDR3 is CATSGWTSGTARTDTQYF. The CDR3 DNA sequence: TGTGCCACCAGCGGGTGGACTAGCGGCACTGCACGCACAGATACGCAGTATTTT.

The chain has TRBV5-6 and TRBJ2-7; TRBD2 is a possible D gene (6 bases). The V gene lost 4 bases and the J gene lost 6 bases, with 20 bases spanning the gap. This CDR3 has 15 amino acids. Germline V CDR1 and CDR2: SGHDT, YYEEEE. For the CDR3, the DNA is TGTGCCAGCAGCCCCGTGGAGGAGGGAGGTCTCGAGCAGTACTTC. It is translated as CASSPVEEGGLEQYF.

The chain carries TRBV30 and TRBJ2-7; no firm D call. Trimming cost V 8 bases and J 0 bases, with 14 bases left between them. This CDR3 has 13 residues. The V gene's germline CDR1 is GTSNPN and CDR2 SVGIG (reference sequence). The CDR3 sequence is CAGIAPGSYEQYF. The CDR3 region has the DNA TGTGCCGGGATAGCTCCGGGCTCCTACGAGCAGTACTTC.

The chain combines TRBV5-6 with TRBJ1-1; D is unclear. The CDR3 totals 13 residues. Per the germline V gene, CDR1 is SGHDT and CDR2 is YYEEEE. The V and J ends lost 1 base and 0 bases respectively, with 4 bases between them. CDR3 DNA: TGTGCCAGCAGCTTGACAGTGAACACTGAAGCTTTCTTT. Amino acids: CASSLTVNTEAFF.

The CDR3 spells CASSLAGESYEQYF. For the CDR3, the DNA is TGTGCCAGCAGTTTAGCGGGAGAGAGCTACGAGCAGTACTTC. The rearrangement uses TRBV9 and TRBJ2-7; TRBD2 agrees at 9 bases. J lost 3 bases, V lost 5 bases, and 6 bases had no gene match. The CDR3 covers 14 residues. Germline assignment: CDR1 SGDLS and CDR2 YYNGEE.

The V and J genes are TRBV13 and TRBJ2-7; maybe TRBD2 (6 bases). This CDR3 region has 12 residues. The V end was cut by 8 bases, the J end by 0 bases, with 8 bases between. From germline, CDR1 is PRHDT and CDR2 FYEKMQ (reference sequence). CDR3 protein: CASGDSSYEQYF. The CDR3 DNA follows: TGTGCCAGCGGGGACTCCTCCTACGAGCAGTACTTC.

The chain links TRBV7-8 to TRBJ2-7; 9 positions match TRBD2. The CDR3 runs 17 residues. Germline-derived CDR1 and CDR2 are SGHVS and FQNEAQ. The J segment lost 0 bases and the V segment lost 0 bases, leaving 6 bases of the junction unmatched. CDR3 nucleotide sequence: TGTGCCAGCAGCTTAGCGAGGCTAGCGGGGAGCTCCTACGAGCAGTACTTC. Its translation: CASSLARLAGSSYEQYF.

V gene TRBV15 combines with J gene TRBJ1-2; 8 nucleotides match TRBD1. CDR3 size: 15 residues. Germline CDR1 and CDR2: LNHNV and YYDKDF (reference sequence). V trimming: 3 bases; J trimming: 4 bases; junction bases outside the gene matches: 7. In DNA, the CDR3 is TGTGCCACCAGCAGTAGACAGGGGTTAGGCTATGGCTACACCTTC. This codes for CATSSRQGLGYGYTF.